This T cell receptor beta chain was sequenced for a study of T cells in Graves' hyperthyroidism and ophthalmopathy. Subjects aged 18 to 65 presented with newly diagnosed hyperthyroidism of less than 2 months' duration. Notes on this clonotype: Antigen: not known.

Amplification yielded TCR beta CDR3 regions, with RNA transcripts as the source. TCR CDR3 regions were first amplified by RT-PCR with HTBI primers. TCRdb re-derived calls from the multiplex PCR reads in MiXCR, one entry per CDR3 protein. The sample holds 700,000 to 950,000 distinct CDR3 sequences, roughly a third seen once. General study results and limits: Within blood appeared most thyroid clonotypes that had expanded above 0.001.

The sequenced sample consisted of blood. The receptor's source is a woman in her thirties or forties with Graves' hyperthyroidism.

The CDR3 DNA reads as TGTGCCAGCAGCCAAGAGCGCCTCACGGAGACCCAGTACTTC. Translation: CASSQERLTETQYF. The chain combines TRBV14 with TRBJ2-5, with D hard to call. The V gene lost 0 bases and the J gene lost 5 bases, with 10 bases spanning the gap. CDR3 length: 14 amino acids. The germline CDR1 and CDR2 sequences are SGHDN and FVKESK.